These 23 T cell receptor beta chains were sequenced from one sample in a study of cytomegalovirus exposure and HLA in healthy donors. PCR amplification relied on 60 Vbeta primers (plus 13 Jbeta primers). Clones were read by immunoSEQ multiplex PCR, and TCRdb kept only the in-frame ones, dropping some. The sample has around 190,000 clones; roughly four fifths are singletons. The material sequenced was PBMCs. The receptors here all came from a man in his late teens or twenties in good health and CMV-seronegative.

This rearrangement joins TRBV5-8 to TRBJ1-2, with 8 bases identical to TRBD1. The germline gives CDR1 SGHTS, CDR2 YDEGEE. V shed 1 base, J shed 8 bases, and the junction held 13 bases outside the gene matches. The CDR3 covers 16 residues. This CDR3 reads CASSLWDRTPRAGYTF. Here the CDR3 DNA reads TGTGCCAGCAGCTTGTGGGACAGGACCCCGCGCGCGGGCTACACCTTC.

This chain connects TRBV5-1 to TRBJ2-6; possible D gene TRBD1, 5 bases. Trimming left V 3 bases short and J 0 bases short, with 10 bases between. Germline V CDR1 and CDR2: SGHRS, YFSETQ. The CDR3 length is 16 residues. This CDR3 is CASSSTGFSGANVLTF. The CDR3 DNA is TGCGCCAGCAGCTCAACAGGATTCTCTGGGGCCAACGTCCTGACTTTC.

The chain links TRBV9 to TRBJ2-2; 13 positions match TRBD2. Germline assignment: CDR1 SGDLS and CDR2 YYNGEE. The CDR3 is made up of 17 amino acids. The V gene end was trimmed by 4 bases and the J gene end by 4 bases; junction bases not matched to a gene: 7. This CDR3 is CASSMTSGGSGTGELFF. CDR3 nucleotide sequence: TGTGCCAGCAGCATGACTAGCGGGGGGTCGGGCACCGGGGAGCTGTTTTTT. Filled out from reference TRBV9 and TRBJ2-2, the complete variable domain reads DSGVTQTPKHLITATGQRVTLRCSPRSGDLSVYWYQQSLDQGLQFLIQYYNGEERAKGNILERFSAQQFPDLHSELNLSSLELGDSALYFCASSMTSGGSGTGELFFGEGSRLTVL.

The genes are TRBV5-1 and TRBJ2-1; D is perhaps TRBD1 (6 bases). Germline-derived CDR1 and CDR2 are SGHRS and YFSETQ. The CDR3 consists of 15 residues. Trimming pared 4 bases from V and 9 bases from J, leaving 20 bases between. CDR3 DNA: TGCGCCAGCAGCCCCGGACAGCCACGCTCGGTTGAGCAGTTCTTC. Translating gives CASSPGQPRSVEQFF.

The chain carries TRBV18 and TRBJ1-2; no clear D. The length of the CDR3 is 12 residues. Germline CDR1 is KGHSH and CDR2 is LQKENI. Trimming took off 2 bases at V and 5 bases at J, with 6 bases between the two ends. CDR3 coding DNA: TGTGCCAGCTCACCAGGGGAGTATGGCTACACCTTC. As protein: CASSPGEYGYTF.

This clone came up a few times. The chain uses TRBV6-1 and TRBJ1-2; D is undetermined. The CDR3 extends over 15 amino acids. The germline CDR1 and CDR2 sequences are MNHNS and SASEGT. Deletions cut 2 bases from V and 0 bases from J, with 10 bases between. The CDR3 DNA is TGTGCCAGCAGTGAATCGTTTACAACTAACTATGGCTACACCTTC. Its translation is CASSESFTTNYGYTF.

The CDR3 DNA sequence: TGTGCCAGCAGCCAAGTCGGTCACATCGTGAGGCGACCGGGCTATGGCTACACCTTC. Translating gives CASSQVGHIVRRPGYGYTF. The J gene is TRBJ1-2, the V gene TRBV14; no clear D. Trimming removed 1 base at V and 4 bases at J, with 25 bases between. The CDR3 totals 19 residues. Per the germline V gene, CDR1 is SGHDN and CDR2 is FVKESK.

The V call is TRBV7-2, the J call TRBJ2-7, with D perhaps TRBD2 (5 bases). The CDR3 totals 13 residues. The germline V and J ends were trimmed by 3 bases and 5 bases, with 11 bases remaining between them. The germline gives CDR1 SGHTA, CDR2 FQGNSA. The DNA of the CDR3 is TGTGCCAGCAGCTTCACCCGGGAAAACGAGCAGTACTTC. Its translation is CASSFTRENEQYF.

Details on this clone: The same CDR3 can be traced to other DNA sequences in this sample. CDR3: CASSVGTGGNEKLFF. The CDR3 nucleotides read TGTGCCAGCAGCGTAGGAACAGGGGGGAATGAAAAACTGTTTTTT. This chain joins TRBV9 and TRBJ1-4, with 8 bases fitting TRBD1. Germline CDR1 SGDLS, CDR2 YYNGEE. The ends lost 0 bases at V and 5 bases at J; junction bases unmatched: 3. This CDR3 region has 15 residues. The whole variable domain, filled in from reference TRBV9 and TRBJ1-4, reads DSGVTQTPKHLITATGQRVTLRCSPRSGDLSVYWYQQSLDQGLQFLIQYYNGEERAKGNILERFSAQQFPDLHSELNLSSLELGDSALYFCASSVGTGGNEKLFFGSGTQLSVL.

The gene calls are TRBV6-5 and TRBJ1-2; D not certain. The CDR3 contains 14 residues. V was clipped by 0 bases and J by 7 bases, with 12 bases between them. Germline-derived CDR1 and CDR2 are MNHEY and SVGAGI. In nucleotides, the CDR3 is TGTGCCAGCAGTTACTCGAATCTTCCGCGTGGCTACACCTTC. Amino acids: CASSYSNLPRGYTF.

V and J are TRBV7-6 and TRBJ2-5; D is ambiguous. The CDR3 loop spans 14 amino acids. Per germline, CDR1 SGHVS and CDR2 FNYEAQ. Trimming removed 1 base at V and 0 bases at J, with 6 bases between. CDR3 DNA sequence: TGTGCCAGCAGCTTAGGTGGCTACCAAGAGACCCAGTACTTC. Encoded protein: CASSLGGYQETQYF.

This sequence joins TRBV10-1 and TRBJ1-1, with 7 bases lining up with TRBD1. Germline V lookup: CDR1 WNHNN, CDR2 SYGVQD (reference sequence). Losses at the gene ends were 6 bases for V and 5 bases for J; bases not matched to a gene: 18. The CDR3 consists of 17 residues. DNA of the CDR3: TGCGCCAGCAGCCACGACAAAGGGGGCAACGGAAAGACTGAAGCTTTCTTT. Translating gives CASSHDKGGNGKTEAFF.

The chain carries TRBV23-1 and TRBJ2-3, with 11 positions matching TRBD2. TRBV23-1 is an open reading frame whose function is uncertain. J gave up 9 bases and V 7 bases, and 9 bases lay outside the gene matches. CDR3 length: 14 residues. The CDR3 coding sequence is TGCGCCAGCACTCCCGGGACTAGCGGCCCCACGCAGTATTTT. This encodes CASTPGTSGPTQYF.

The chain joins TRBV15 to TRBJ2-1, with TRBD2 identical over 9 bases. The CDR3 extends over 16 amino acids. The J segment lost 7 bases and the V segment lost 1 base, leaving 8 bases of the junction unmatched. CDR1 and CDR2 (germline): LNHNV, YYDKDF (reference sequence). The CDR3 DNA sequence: TGTGCCACCAGCAGAGCCCCTGGGCTAGCGGGAAATGAGCAGTTCTTC. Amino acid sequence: CATSRAPGLAGNEQFF.

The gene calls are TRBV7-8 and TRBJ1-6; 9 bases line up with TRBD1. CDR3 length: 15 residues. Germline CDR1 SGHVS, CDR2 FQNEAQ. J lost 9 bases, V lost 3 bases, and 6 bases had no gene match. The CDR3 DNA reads TGTGCCAGCAGCTTCCCGACAGGGGGTACTTCACCCCTCCACTTT. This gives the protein CASSFPTGGTSPLHF.

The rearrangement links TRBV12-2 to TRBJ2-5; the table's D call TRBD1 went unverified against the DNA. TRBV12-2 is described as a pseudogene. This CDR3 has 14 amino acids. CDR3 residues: CASRLSGLRETQYF. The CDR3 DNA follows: TGTGCAAGTCGCTTGTCAGGATTACGAGAGACCCAGTACTTC.

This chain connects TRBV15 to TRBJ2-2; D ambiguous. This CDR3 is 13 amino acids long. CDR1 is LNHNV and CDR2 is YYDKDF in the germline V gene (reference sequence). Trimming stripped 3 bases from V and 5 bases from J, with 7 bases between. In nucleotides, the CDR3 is TGTGCCACCAGCAGCAGATGGACCGGGGAGCTGTTTTTT. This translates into CATSSRWTGELFF.

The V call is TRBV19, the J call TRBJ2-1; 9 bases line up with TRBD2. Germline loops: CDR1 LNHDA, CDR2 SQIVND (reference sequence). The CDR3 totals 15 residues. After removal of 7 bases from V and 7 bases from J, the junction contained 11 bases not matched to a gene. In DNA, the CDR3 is TGTGCCAGTATCCCTCGCGGGGGGGGCTTGAATGAGCAGTTCTTC. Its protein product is CASIPRGGGLNEQFF.

The CDR3 sequence: CATSRETGGPDTQYF. CDR3 DNA sequence: TGTGCCACCAGCAGAGAGACAGGGGGCCCAGATACGCAGTATTTT. The rearrangement joins TRBV15 to TRBJ2-3, with 10 positions matching TRBD1. Germline assignment: CDR1 LNHNV and CDR2 YYDKDF (reference sequence). The CDR3 covers 15 residues. Unmatched junction bases numbered 1, after V lost 0 bases and J lost 4 bases.

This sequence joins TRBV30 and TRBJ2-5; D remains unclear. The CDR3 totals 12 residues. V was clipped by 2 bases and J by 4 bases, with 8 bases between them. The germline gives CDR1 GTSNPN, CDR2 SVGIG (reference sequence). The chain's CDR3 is CAWSRRGETQYF. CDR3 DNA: TGTGCCTGGAGTCGCCGAGGAGAGACCCAGTACTTC.

CDR3 nucleotides: TGTGCCAGCAGCTTCAGCGGGGGGACGGGGGAGCAGTACTTC. It is translated as CASSFSGGTGEQYF. The chain carries TRBV13 and TRBJ2-7; 9 nucleotides align to TRBD2. The CDR3 totals 14 residues. With V trimmed by 3 bases and J by 7 bases, 7 bases remained unmatched. CDR1 is PRHDT and CDR2 is FYEKMQ in the germline V gene (reference sequence). The whole variable domain, remainder taken from reference TRBV13 and TRBJ2-7, is AAGVIQSPRHLIKEKRETATLKCYPIPRHDTVYWYQQGPGQDPQFLISFYEKMQSDKGSIPDRFSAQQFSDYHSELNMSSLELGDSALYFCASSFSGGTGEQYFGPGTRLTVT.

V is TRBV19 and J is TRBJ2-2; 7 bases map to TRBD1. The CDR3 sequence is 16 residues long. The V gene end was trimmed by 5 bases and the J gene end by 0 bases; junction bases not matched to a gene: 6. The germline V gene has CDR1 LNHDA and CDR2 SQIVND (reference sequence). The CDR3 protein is CASSPTGTANTGELFF. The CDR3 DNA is TGTGCCAGTAGTCCTACCGGGACAGCGAACACCGGGGAGCTGTTTTTT.

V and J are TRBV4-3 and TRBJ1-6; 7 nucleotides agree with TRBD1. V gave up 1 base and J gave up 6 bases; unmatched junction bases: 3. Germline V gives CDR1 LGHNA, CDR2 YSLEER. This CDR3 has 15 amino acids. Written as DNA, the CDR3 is TGCGCCAGCAGCCAAGCGGACAGGTTTAATTCACCCCTCCACTTT. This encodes CASSQADRFNSPLHF.